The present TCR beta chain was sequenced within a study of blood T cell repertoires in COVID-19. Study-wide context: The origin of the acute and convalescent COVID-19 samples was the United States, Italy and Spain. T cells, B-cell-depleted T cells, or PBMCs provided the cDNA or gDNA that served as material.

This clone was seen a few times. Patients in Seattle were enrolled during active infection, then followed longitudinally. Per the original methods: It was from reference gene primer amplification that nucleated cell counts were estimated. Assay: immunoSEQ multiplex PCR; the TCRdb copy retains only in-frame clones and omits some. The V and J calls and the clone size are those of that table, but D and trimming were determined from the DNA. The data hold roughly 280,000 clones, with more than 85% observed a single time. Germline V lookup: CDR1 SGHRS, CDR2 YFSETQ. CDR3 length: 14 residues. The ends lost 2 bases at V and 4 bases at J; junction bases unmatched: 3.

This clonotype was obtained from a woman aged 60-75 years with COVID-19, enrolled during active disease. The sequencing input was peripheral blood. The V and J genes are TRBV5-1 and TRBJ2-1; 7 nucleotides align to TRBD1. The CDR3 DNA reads TGCGCCAGCAGCTTCGGGACAGATTACAATGAGCAGTTCTTC. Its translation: CASSFGTDYNEQFF.